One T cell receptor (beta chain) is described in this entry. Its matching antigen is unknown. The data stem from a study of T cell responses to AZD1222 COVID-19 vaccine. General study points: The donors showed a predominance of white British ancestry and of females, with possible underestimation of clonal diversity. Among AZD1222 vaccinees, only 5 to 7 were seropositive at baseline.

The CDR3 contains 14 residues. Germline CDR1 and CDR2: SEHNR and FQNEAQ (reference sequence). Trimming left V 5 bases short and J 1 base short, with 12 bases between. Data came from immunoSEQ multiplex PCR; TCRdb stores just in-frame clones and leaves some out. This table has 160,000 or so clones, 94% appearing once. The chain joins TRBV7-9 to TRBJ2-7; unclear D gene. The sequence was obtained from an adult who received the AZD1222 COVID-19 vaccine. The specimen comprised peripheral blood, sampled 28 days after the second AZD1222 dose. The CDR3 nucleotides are TGTGCCAGCAGCCCACCCCACGGATCCTACGAGCAGTACTTC. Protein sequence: CASSPPHGSYEQYF.